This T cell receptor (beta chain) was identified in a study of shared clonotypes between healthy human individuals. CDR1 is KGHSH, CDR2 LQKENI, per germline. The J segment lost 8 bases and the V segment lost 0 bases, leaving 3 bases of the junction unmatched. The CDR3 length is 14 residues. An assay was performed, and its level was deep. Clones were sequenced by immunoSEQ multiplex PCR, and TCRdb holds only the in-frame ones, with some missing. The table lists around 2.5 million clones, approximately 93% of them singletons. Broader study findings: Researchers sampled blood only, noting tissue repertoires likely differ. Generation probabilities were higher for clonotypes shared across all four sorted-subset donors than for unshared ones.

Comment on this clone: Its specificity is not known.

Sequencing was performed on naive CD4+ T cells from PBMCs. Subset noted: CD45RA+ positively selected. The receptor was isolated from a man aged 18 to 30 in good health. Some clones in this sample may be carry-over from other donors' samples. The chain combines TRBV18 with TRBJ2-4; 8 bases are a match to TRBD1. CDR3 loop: CASSPPEGQDIQYF. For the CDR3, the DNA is TGTGCCAGCTCACCACCGGAGGGACAGGACATTCAGTACTTC.